Given below is one T cell receptor (beta chain) in context. No antigen is known for it. This sample is part of a study of shared clonotypes between healthy human individuals. In the study overall: Per-donor plates numbered three CD4 naive, three CD4 memory, two CD8 naive and one CD8 memory.

V gave up 2 bases and J gave up 7 bases, with 12 bases separating them. The CDR3 runs to 12 residues. Germline V lookup: CDR1 SQVTM, CDR2 ANQGSEA. General study points: Memory subsets generally showed lower estimated richness than naive subsets.

On sorted subsets, replicate PCRs used 200 ng DNA, or 25,000 to 35,000 T cell genomes. Clones were sequenced by immunoSEQ multiplex PCR, and TCRdb holds only the in-frame ones, with some missing. The repertoire holds about 2.4 million clones, with over 85% as singletons. Input material: naive CD4+ T cells from PBMCs. Subset described: CD45RA+ positively selected. This TCR was sampled from a man aged 18 to 35 in good health. Some clones in this sample may be carry-over from other donors' samples. V is TRBV29-1 and J is TRBJ2-7, with TRBD2 as a possible D gene (6 bases). CDR3 coding DNA: TGCAGCGTTGAATGGGACTCCGTGGAGCAGTACTTC. Amino acids: CSVEWDSVEQYF.